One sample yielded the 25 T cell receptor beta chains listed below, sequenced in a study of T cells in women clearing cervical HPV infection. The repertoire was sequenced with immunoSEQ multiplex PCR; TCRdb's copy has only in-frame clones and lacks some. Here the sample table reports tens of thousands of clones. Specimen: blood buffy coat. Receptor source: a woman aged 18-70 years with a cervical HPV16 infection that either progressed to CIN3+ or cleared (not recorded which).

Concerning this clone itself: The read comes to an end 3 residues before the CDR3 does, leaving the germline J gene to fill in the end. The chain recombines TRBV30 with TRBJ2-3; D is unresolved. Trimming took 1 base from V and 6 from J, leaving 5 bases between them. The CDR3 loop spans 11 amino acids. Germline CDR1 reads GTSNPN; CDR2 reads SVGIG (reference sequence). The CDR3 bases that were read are TGTGCCTGGAGTGACTTGGATACG. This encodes CAWSDLDT. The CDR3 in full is CAWSDLDTQYF.

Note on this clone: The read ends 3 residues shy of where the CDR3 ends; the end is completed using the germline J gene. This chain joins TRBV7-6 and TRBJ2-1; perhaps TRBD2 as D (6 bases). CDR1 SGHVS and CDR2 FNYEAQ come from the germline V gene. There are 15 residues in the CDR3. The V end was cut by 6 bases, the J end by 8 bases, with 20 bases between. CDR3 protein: CASSALAPPVDEQFF. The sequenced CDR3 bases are TGTGCCAGCAGTGCGCTAGCGCCCCCAGTAGATGAG.

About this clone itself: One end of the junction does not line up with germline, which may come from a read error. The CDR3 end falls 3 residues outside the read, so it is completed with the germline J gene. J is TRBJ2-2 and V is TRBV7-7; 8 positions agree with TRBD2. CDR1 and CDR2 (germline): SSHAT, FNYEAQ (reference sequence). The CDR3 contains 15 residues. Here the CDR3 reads CASSLASGSSGGLFF. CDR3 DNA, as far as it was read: TGTGCCAGCAGCTTAGCCAGCGGGTCAAGCGGGGGG.

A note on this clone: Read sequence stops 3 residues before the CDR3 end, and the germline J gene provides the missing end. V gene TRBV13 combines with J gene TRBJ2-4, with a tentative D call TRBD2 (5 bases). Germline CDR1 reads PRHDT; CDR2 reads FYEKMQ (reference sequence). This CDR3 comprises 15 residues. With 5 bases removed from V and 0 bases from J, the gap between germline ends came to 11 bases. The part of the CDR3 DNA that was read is TGTGCCAGCAGCCTAGCTAGTTTAGCCAAAAACATT. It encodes CASSLASLAKNI. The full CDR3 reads CASSLASLAKNIQYF.

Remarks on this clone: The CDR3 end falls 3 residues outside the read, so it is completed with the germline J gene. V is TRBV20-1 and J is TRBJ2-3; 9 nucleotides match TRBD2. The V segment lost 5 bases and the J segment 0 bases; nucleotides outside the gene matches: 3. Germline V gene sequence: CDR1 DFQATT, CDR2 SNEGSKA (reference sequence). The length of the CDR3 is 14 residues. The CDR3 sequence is CSALTSGSTDTQYF. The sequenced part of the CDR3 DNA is TGCAGTGCTCTCACTAGCGGGAGCACAGATACG.

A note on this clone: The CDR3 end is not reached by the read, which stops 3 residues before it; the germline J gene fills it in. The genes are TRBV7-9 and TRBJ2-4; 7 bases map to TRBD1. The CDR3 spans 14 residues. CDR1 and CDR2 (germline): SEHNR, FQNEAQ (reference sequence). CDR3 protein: CASSFDDRVWGQYF. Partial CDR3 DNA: TGTGCCAGCAGCTTCGACGACAGGGTATGGGGT.

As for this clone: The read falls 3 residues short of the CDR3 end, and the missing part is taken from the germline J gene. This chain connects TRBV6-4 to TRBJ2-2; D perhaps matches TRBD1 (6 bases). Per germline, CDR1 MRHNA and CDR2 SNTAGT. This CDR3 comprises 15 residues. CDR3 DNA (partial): TGTGCCAGCAGTGACTCCGGGACAAAGAGCGAAAAG. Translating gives CASSDSGTKSEK. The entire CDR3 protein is CASSDSGTKSEKLFF.

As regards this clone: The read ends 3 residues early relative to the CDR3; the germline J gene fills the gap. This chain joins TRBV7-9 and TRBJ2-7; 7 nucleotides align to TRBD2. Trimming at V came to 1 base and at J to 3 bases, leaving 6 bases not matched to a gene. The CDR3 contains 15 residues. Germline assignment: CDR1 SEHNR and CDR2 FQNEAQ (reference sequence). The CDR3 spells CASSLVSSGDYEQYF. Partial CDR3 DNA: TGTGCCAGCAGCTTAGTCTCTAGCGGTGACTACGAG.

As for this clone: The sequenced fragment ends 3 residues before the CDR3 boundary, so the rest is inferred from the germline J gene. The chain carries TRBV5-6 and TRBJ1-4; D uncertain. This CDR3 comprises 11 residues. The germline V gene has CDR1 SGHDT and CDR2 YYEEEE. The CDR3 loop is CASSPSSPLFF. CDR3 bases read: TGTGCCAGCAGCCCTAGTTCACCA. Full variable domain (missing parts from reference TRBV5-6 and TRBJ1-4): DAGVTQSPTHLIKTRGQQVTLRCSPKSGHDTVSWYQQALGQGPQFIFQYYEEEERQRGNFPDRFSGHQFPNYSSELNVNALLLGDSALYLCASSPSSPLFFGSGTQLSVL.

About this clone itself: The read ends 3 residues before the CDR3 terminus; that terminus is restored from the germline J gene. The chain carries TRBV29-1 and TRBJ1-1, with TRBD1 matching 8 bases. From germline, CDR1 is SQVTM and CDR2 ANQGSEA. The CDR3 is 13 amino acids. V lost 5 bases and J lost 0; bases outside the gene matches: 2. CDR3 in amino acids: CSVSQGVNTEAFF. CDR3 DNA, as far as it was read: TGCAGCGTTTCACAGGGGGTGAACACTGAA.

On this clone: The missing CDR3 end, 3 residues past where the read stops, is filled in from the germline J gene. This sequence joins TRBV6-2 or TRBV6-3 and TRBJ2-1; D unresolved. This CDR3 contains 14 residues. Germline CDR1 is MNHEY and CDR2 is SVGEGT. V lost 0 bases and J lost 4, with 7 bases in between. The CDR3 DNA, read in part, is TGTGCCAGCAGTTACTCAGACGGGTACAATGAG. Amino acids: CASSYSDGYNE. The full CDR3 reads CASSYSDGYNEQFF.

This CDR3 is CASSPSGNPNEKLFF. The part of the CDR3 DNA that was read is TGTGCCAGCTCACCGTCAGGGAACCCTAATGAAAAG. J is TRBJ2-2 and V is TRBV18; perhaps TRBD1 as D (5 bases). The read ends 3 residues shy of where the CDR3 ends; the end is completed using the germline J gene. Germline V lookup: CDR1 KGHSH, CDR2 LQKENI. The CDR3 totals 15 residues.

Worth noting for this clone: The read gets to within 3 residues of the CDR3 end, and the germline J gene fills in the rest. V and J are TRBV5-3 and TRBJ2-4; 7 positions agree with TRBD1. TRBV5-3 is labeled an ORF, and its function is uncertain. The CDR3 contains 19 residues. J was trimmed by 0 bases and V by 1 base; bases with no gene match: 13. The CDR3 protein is CARSLPRGPHRLAKNIQYF. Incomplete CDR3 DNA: TGTGCCAGAAGCTTGCCTAGGGGGCCGCACCGCTTAGCCAAAAACATT.

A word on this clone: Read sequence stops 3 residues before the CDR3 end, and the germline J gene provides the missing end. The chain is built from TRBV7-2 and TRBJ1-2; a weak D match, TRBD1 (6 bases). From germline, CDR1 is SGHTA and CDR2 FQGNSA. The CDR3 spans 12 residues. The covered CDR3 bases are TGTGCCAGCAGCCCCAGGGGTGGTACC. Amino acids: CASSPRGGT. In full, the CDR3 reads CASSPRGGTYTF.

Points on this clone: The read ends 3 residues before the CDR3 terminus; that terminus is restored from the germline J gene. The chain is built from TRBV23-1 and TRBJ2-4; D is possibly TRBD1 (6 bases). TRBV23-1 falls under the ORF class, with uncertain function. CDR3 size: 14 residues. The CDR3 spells CASSQSPGQYGQYF. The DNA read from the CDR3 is TGCGCCAGCAGTCAATCTCCCGGACAGTATGGT.

This chain's CDR3 is CSASTSGSRSDTQYF. The CDR3 DNA, read in part, is TGCAGTGCTTCGACTAGCGGGAGTCGCTCAGATACG. The V and J genes are TRBV20-1 and TRBJ2-3, with 12 nucleotides matching TRBD2. The read is 3 residues too short to cover the CDR3 end, so that end is filled in from the germline J gene. Germline-derived CDR1 and CDR2 are DFQATT and SNEGSKA (reference sequence). V lost 5 bases to trimming and J lost 4 bases; unmatched junction nucleotides: 7. The CDR3 consists of 15 residues.

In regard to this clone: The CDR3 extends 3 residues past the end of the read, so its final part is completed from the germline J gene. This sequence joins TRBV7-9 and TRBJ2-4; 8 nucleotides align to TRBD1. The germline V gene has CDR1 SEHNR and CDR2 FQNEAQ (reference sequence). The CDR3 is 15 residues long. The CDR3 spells CASSSAGGAHYGQYF. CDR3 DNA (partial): TGTGCCAGCAGCTCCGCAGGGGGCGCCCACTATGGT.

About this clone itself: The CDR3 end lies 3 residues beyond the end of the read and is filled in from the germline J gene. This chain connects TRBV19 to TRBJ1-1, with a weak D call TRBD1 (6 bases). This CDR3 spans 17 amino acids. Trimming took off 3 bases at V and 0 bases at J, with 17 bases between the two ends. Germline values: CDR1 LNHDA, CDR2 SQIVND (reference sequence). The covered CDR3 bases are TGTGCCAGTAGTATCTGGATTCCGGGACAACTGAACACTGAA. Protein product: CASSIWIPGQLNTE. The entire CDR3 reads CASSIWIPGQLNTEAFF.

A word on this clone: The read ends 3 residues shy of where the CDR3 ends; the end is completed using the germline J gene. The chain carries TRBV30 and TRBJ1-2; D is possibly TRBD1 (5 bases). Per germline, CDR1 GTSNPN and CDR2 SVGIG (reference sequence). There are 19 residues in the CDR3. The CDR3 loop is CAWSVPPGLAEKGPHDYTF. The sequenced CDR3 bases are TGTGCCTGGAGTGTACCCCCGGGACTAGCGGAGAAGGGTCCCCACGAC.

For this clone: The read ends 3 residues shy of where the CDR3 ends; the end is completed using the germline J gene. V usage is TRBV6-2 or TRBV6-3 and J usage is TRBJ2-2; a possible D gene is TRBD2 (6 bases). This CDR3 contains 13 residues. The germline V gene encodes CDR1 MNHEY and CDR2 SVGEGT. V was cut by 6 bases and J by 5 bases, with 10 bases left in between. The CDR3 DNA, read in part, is TGTGCCAGCAGCATCCGGGGGACCGGGGAG. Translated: CASSIRGTGE. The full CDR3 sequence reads CASSIRGTGELFF.

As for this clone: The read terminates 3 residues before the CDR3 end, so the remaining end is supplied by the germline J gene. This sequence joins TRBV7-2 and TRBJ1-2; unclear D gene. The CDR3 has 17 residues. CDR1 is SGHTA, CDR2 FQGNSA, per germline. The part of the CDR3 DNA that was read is TGTGCCAGCAGCTTAGCGCTAGGACTTCCAAAATCCTACGAC. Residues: CASSLALGLPKSYD. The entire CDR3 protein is CASSLALGLPKSYDYTF. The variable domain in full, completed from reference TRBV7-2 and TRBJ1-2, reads GAGVSQSPSNKVTEKGKDVELRCDPISGHTALYWYRQSLGQGLEFLIYFQGNSAPDKSGLPSDRFSAERTGGSVSTLTIQRTQQEDSAVYLCASSLALGLPKSYDYTFGSGTRLTVV.

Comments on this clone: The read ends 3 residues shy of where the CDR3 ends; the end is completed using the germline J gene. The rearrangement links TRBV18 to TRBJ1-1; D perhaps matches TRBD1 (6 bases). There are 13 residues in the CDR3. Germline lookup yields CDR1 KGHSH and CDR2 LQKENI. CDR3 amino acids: CASSLTQDREAFF. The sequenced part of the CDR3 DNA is TGTGCCAGCTCACTAACACAAGACAGGGAA. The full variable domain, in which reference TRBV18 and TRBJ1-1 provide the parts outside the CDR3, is NAGVMQNPRHLVRRRGQEARLRCSPMKGHSHVYWYRQLPEEGLKFMVYLQKENIIDESGMPKERFSAEFPKEGPSILRIQQVVRGDSAAYFCASSLTQDREAFFGQGTRLTVV.

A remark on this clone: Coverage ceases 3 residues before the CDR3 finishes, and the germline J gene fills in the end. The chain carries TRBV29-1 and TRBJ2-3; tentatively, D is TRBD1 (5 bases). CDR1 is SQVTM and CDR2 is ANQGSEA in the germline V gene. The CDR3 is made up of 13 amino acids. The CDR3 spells CSAAAGLNQPQYF. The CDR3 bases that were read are TGCAGCGCTGCCGCAGGGCTCAATCAGCCG.

CDR3: CASSLDQLPKETQYF. The CDR3 bases that were read are TGTGCCAGCAGCTTAGATCAACTACCAAAAGAGACG. The chain combines TRBV11-3 with TRBJ2-3; D is undetermined. The DNA ends 3 residues before the CDR3 does, and the rest of the CDR3 is filled in from the germline J gene. This CDR3 is 15 amino acids long. CDR1 is SGHNT and CDR2 is YENEEA in the germline V gene. Supplemented by reference TRBV11-3 and TRBJ2-3, the full variable domain reads EAGVVQSPRYKIIEKKQPVAFWCNPISGHNTLYWYLQNLGQGPELLIRYENEEAVDDSQLPKDRFSAERLKGVDSTLKIQPAELGDSAVYLCASSLDQLPKETQYFGPGTRLTVL.

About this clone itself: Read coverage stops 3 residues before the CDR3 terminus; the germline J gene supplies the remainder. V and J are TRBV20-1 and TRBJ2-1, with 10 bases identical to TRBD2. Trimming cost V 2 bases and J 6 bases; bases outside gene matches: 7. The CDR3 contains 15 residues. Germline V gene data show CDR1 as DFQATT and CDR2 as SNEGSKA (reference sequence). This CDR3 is CSARSTSGNINEQFF. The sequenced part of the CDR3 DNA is TGCAGTGCTAGAAGTACTAGCGGGAATATCAATGAG.